The 18 T cell receptor beta chains reported below all come from one sample, sequenced in a study of blood T cell repertoires in COVID-19. The method was immunoSEQ multiplex PCR; TCRdb's version includes in-frame clones alone and lacks a portion of them. The sample carries about 330,000 clones, around 90% recorded once. Sequenced input: peripheral blood. The receptor set was obtained from a man between 18 and 35 years old who had recovered from COVID-19.

This chain links TRBV5-1 with TRBJ2-3; no clear D gene. V was clipped by 4 bases and J by 0 bases, with 12 bases between them. Germline-derived CDR1 and CDR2 are SGHRS and YFSETQ. The CDR3 runs to 15 residues. CDR3 in DNA: TGCGCCAGCAGCCCTTCGGCGGTAAGCACAGATACGCAGTATTTT. It specifies CASSPSAVSTDTQYF.

The chain combines TRBV12-3 or TRBV12-4 with TRBJ1-5, with no clear D. The length of the CDR3 is 13 residues. With 2 bases removed from V and 5 bases from J, the gap between germline ends came to 7 bases. This CDR3 reads CASSLNSDQPQHF. The CDR3 bases are TGTGCCAGCAGTTTAAATTCGGATCAGCCCCAGCATTTT.

The chain couples TRBV6-2 or TRBV6-3 to TRBJ2-7; TRBD1 agrees at 9 bases. This CDR3 is 16 amino acids long. Germline trimming cut 2 bases from V and 6 bases from J; bases unmatched to any gene: 11. Germline V lookup: CDR1 MNHEY, CDR2 SVGEGT. The CDR3: CASSYILGTGWTEQYF. The CDR3 bases are TGTGCCAGCAGTTACATACTCGGGACAGGGTGGACCGAGCAGTACTTC.

V gene TRBV18 combines with J gene TRBJ2-6; the D gene is possibly TRBD2 (5 bases). The V end was cut by 1 base, the J end by 2 bases, with 9 bases between. The CDR3 extends over 16 amino acids. Germline values: CDR1 KGHSH, CDR2 LQKENI. DNA for the CDR3: TGTGCCAGCTCACCACTGTCGGGGACTGGGGCCAACGTCCTGACTTTC. Protein sequence: CASSPLSGTGANVLTF.

This chain links TRBV7-6 with TRBJ1-4; TRBD1 aligns across 9 bases. Germline CDR1 and CDR2: SGHVS and FNYEAQ. J was trimmed by 0 bases and V by 3 bases; bases with no gene match: 2. The CDR3 runs to 16 residues. CDR3 DNA sequence: TGTGCCAGCAGCTTGAGACAGGGGGCAACTAATGAAAAACTGTTTTTT. Protein: CASSLRQGATNEKLFF.

This clone was detected only a few times. The rearrangement uses TRBV6-5 and TRBJ1-5; D possibly corresponds to TRBD1 (5 bases). This CDR3 has 13 residues. With 6 bases removed from V and 5 bases from J, the gap between germline ends came to 11 bases. Germline CDR1 MNHEY, CDR2 SVGAGI. The CDR3 protein is CASSPGGDQPQHF. CDR3 nucleotide sequence: TGTGCCAGCAGCCCCGGGGGGGATCAGCCCCAGCATTTT.

The rearrangement joins TRBV5-4 to TRBJ2-2; TRBD2 is a possible D gene (6 bases). V was trimmed by 3 bases and J by 0 bases, leaving 12 bases between them. The germline V gene has CDR1 SGHNT and CDR2 YYREEE (reference sequence). This CDR3 comprises 16 residues. In nucleotides, the CDR3 is TGTGCCAGCAGCTGGGGGGAGGCCGCGAACACCGGGGAGCTGTTTTTT. Translation gives CASSWGEAANTGELFF.

The chain employs TRBV19 and TRBJ2-1; TRBD2 agrees at 7 bases. J gave up 9 bases and V 3 bases, and 2 bases lay outside the gene matches. The CDR3 covers 12 residues. The germline gives CDR1 LNHDA, CDR2 SQIVND (reference sequence). CDR3 DNA sequence: TGTGCCAGTAGTATTTGGGGGGGTGAGCAGTTCTTC. This sequence encodes CASSIWGGEQFF.

V gene TRBV6-5 combines with J gene TRBJ2-1; 11 nucleotides line up with TRBD2. Trimming cost V 4 bases and J 7 bases; bases outside gene matches: 6. The V gene's germline CDR1 is MNHEY and CDR2 SVGAGI. The CDR3 loop spans 15 amino acids. CDR3: CASSSLAGGLNEQFF. In DNA form, the CDR3 reads TGTGCCAGCAGTTCATTAGCGGGAGGGTTGAATGAGCAGTTCTTC.

This chain joins TRBV6-6 and TRBJ1-2; no clear D gene. The CDR3 extends over 13 amino acids. V lost 7 bases, J lost 8 bases, and 17 bases lay in between. Looked up from germline, CDR1 is MNHNY and CDR2 is SVGAGI (reference sequence). The CDR3 nucleotides read TGTGCCAGCATGGACTACGCCCAGATGGGCTACACCTTC. Translation: CASMDYAQMGYTF.

This rearrangement joins TRBV6-1 to TRBJ1-1; no reliable D call. V was trimmed by 6 bases and J by 1 base, leaving 9 bases between them. This CDR3 is 13 amino acids long. CDR1 MNHNS and CDR2 SASEGT come from the germline V gene. The CDR3 is CASRRRENTEAFF. For the CDR3, the DNA is TGTGCCAGCAGAAGAAGAGAGAACACTGAAGCTTTCTTT.

The chain has TRBV6-5 and TRBJ2-2, with D tentatively TRBD1 (5 bases). This CDR3 has 15 amino acids. V lost 4 bases, J lost 7 bases, and 16 bases lay in between. CDR1 MNHEY and CDR2 SVGAGI come from the germline V gene. CDR3 DNA sequence: TGTGCCAGCAGTTCTGAGACAGCCCGAGGCGGGGAGCTGTTTTTT. Translated: CASSSETARGGELFF.

This chain joins TRBV20-1 and TRBJ2-3; 10 bases map to TRBD2. CDR3 size: 16 residues. With 5 bases clipped from V and 0 bases from J, the junction kept 8 bases outside the gene matches. Per the germline V gene, CDR1 is DFQATT and CDR2 is SNEGSKA (reference sequence). The CDR3 reads CSAGGIAGGSTDTQYF. CDR3 nucleotides: TGCAGTGCTGGTGGGATAGCGGGAGGTAGCACAGATACGCAGTATTTT.

The V and J genes are TRBV19 and TRBJ2-3; 13 nucleotides agree with TRBD2. Germline CDR1 is LNHDA and CDR2 is SQIVND (reference sequence). The CDR3 totals 17 residues. The ends lost 4 bases at V and 3 bases at J; junction bases unmatched: 7. CDR3 in amino acids: CASSTGLAGKATDTQYF. The CDR3 DNA is TGTGCCAGTAGTACGGGACTAGCGGGAAAGGCGACAGATACGCAGTATTTT.

This clone appeared a few times. The chain carries TRBV10-3 and TRBJ1-6; D unresolved. Germline values: CDR1 ENHRY, CDR2 SYGVKD. CDR3 size: 16 residues. Trimming took off 2 bases at V and 2 bases at J, with 10 bases between the two ends. The CDR3 sequence is CAISEGDSPYNSPLHF. The CDR3 nucleotides are TGTGCCATCAGTGAGGGAGATAGCCCCTATAATTCACCCCTCCACTTT.

CDR3 nucleotide sequence: TGCGCCAGCAGCCTGGGACAGGGTGATTTTGAAGCTTTCTTT. Translation gives CASSLGQGDFEAFF. The chain recombines TRBV5-1 with TRBJ1-1; the match to TRBD1 covers 9 bases. CDR3 length: 14 residues. Germline values: CDR1 SGHRS, CDR2 YFSETQ. V was pared by 4 bases and J by 7 bases, with 8 bases of the junction left unmatched.

This sequence joins TRBV3-1 (or the pseudogene TRBV3-2) and TRBJ2-5; no firm D call. The CDR3 loop spans 12 amino acids. Trimming stripped 3 bases from V and 1 base from J, with 3 bases between. Germline values: CDR1 LGHDT, CDR2 YNNKEL (reference sequence). CDR3 loop: CASSHLQETQYF. The CDR3 coding sequence is TGTGCCAGCAGCCATCTCCAAGAGACCCAGTACTTC.

The V call is TRBV27, the J call TRBJ1-2, with D possibly TRBD1 on 6 matching bases. V lost 2 bases and J 11 bases, leaving 24 bases between the germline ends. Germline CDR1 is MNHEY and CDR2 is SMNVEV (reference sequence). The CDR3 contains 16 residues. In nucleotides, the CDR3 is TGTGCCAGCAGTTTAGCGTACAGGGAGTTCCCCCTCTCATACACCTTC. Amino acid sequence: CASSLAYREFPLSYTF.